This T cell receptor beta chain was retrieved from a study of blood T cell repertoires in COVID-19. Across the whole study: The study drew acute and convalescent COVID-19 samples from the United States, Italy and Spain.

There are a few counts of this clone. In the authors' methods: Amplification from reference gene primers served as the basis for estimated nucleated cell counts. Produced via immunoSEQ multiplex PCR; TCRdb's table is partial and in-frame only. The V and J calls and clone size are taken from that table; D and trimming were inferred from the DNA. The profile shows more than 85,000 clones, 85% of them singletons. The source material was peripheral blood. This TCR derives from a man aged 45-60 years with acute or convalescent COVID-19.

The CDR3 is CASSFLLGQGSLDQPQHF. The CDR3 DNA is TGTGCCAGCAGCTTCTTACTAGGACAGGGATCTTTAGATCAGCCCCAGCATTTT. This chain joins TRBV7-6 and TRBJ1-5; 8 bases match TRBD1. The CDR3 length is 18 residues. Trimming removed 3 bases from V and 5 bases from J; junction bases left unmatched: 15. Germline V gives CDR1 SGHVS, CDR2 FNYEAQ.